This TCR beta chain was sequenced for a study of T cell responses to AZD1222 COVID-19 vaccine. Trimming took 5 bases from V and 0 from J, leaving 12 bases between them. CDR3 length equals 15 residues. In germline, CDR1 is MDHEN, CDR2 SYDVKM. Comments on this clone: Its antigen is unknown.

Broader study findings: Mostly white British, mostly female donors; authors suggested clonal diversity may be underestimated.

The repertoire was sequenced with immunoSEQ multiplex PCR; TCRdb's copy has only in-frame clones and lacks some. There are around 80,000 clones in the sample; 80% to 95% occur only once, and 6.5% to 9.5% lies in the top ten. This chain connects TRBV28 to TRBJ2-3; the D gene is possibly TRBD1 (6 bases). The sequence derives from an adult who received the AZD1222 COVID-19 vaccine. The sample here was peripheral blood, taken 28 days after the second AZD1222 dose. In nucleotides, the CDR3 is TGTGCCAGCAGTCCGACAGGATCTAGCACAGATACGCAGTATTTT. As protein: CASSPTGSSTDTQYF.